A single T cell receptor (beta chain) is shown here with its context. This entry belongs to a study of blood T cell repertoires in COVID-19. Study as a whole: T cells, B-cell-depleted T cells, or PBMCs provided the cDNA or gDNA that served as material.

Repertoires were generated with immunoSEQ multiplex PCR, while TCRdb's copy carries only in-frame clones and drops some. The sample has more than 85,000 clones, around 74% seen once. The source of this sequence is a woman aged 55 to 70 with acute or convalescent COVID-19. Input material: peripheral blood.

This CDR3 reads CASSKQGTGKNTEAFF. CDR3 coding DNA: TGTGCCAGCAGCAAACAGGGGACAGGGAAAAACACTGAAGCTTTCTTT. This chain connects TRBV7-2 to TRBJ1-1; 9 bases line up with TRBD1. The germline CDR1 and CDR2 sequences are SGHTA and FQGNSA. J was trimmed by 2 bases and V by 5 bases; bases with no gene match: 9. CDR3 length: 16 amino acids. The full variable domain, rest sourced from reference TRBV7-2 and TRBJ1-1, is GAGVSQSPSNKVTEKGKDVELRCDPISGHTALYWYRQSLGQGLEFLIYFQGNSAPDKSGLPSDRFSAERTGGSVSTLTIQRTQQEDSAVYLCASSKQGTGKNTEAFFGQGTRLTVV.